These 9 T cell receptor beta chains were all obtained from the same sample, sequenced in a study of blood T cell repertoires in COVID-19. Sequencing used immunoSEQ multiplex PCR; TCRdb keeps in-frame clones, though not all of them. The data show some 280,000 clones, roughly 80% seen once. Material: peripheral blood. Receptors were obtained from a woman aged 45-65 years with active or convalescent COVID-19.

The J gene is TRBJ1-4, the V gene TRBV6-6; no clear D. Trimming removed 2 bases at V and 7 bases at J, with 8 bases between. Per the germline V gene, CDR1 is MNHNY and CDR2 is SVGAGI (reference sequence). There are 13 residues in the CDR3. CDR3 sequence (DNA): TGTGCCAGCAGTTACGCCGGTGGTGAAAAACTGTTTTTT. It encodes CASSYAGGEKLFF.

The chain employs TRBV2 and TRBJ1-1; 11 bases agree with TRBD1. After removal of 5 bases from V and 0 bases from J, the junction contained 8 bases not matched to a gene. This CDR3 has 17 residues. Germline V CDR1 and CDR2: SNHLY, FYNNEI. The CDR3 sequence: CASSRGTGGTMNTEAFF. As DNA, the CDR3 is TGTGCCAGCAGTAGGGGGACAGGGGGGACCATGAACACTGAAGCTTTCTTT.

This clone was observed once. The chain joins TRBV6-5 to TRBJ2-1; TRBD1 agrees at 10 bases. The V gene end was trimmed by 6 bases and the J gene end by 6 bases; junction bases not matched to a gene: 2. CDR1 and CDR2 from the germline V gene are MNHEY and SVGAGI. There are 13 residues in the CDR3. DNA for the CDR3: TGTGCCAGCAGCGACAGGGGGCGCAATGAGCAGTTCTTC. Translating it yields CASSDRGRNEQFF.

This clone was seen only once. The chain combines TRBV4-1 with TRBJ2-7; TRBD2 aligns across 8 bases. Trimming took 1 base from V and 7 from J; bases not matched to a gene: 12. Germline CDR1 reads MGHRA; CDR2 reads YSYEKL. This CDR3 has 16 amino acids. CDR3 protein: CASSQGSGAPTREQYF. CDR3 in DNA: TGCGCCAGCAGCCAAGGTAGCGGGGCCCCCACCAGGGAGCAGTACTTC.

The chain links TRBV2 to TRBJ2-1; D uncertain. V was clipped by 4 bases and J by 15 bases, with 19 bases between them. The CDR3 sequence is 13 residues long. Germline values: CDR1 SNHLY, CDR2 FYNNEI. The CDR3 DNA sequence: TGTGCCAGCAGTGGCCGACTCTACCCTTCAAGGTTCTTC. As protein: CASSGRLYPSRFF. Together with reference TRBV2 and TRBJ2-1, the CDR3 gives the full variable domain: EPEVTQTPSHQVTQMGQEVILRCVPISNHLYFYWYRQILGQKVEFLVSFYNNEISEKSEIFDDQFSVERPDGSNFTLKIRSTKLEDSAMYFCASSGRLYPSRFFGPGTRLTVL.

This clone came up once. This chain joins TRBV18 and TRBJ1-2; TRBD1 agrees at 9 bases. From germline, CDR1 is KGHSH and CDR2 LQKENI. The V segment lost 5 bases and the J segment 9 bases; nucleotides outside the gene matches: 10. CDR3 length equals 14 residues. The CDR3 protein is CASSSSGTGQSYTF. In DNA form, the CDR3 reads TGTGCCAGCTCATCTTCCGGGACAGGGCAGAGCTACACCTTC.

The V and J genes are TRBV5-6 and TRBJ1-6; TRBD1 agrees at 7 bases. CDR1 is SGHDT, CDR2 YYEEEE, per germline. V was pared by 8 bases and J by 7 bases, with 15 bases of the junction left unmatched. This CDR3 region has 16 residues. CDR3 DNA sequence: TGTGCCAGTGTTCTGGGTGGGGGACAGATCAATTCACCCCTCCACTTT. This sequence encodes CASVLGGGQINSPLHF.

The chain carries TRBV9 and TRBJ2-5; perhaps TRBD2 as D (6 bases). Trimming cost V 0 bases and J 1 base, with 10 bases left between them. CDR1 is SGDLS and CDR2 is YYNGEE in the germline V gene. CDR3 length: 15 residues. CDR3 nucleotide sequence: TGTGCCAGCAGCGTAGGGGGGGTTGGCCAAGAGACCCAGTACTTC. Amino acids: CASSVGGVGQETQYF.

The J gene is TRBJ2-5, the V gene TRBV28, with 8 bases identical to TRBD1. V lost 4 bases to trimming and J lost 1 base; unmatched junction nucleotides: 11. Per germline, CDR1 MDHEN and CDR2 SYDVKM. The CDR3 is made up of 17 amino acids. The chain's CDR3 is CASSSDQGARPQETQYF. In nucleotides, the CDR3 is TGTGCCAGCAGTTCCGACCAGGGGGCCCGTCCCCAAGAGACCCAGTACTTC.